This is a list of T cell receptor beta chains from one sample in a study of Ad26.COV2.S vaccination and SARS-CoV-2 variants. The method was immunoSEQ multiplex PCR; TCRdb's version includes in-frame clones alone and lacks a portion of them. Here the sample spans about 94,000 clones, roughly 84% being singletons. Sample: peripheral blood, taken after recovery from COVID-19. The receptors shown here come from a human donor who had recovered from COVID-19. Each CDR3 is given with its conserved first and last residue. A D gene is named only where the DNA matches it firmly. Clone size is given for some rows only: seen once, a few or many times, or a class if the clone is expanded.

D gene: TRBD1
clone size: once
V gene: TRBV24-1
J gene: TRBJ2-2
CDR3 protein: CATTTTGAGEELFF
CDR3 DNA: TGTGCCACCACCACCACAGGGGCTGGCGAGGAGCTGTTTTTT

D gene: TRBD1
clone size: .
V gene: TRBV5-4
J gene: TRBJ2-7
CDR3 protein: CASSPPPGQGSYEQYF
CDR3 DNA: TGTGCCAGCAGCCCCCCGCCGGGACAGGGCTCCTACGAGCAGTACTTC

D gene: .
clone size: .
V gene: TRBV14
J gene: TRBJ2-7
CDR3 protein: CASSQYFYEQYF
CDR3 DNA: TGTGCCAGCAGCCAATACTTCTACGAGCAGTACTTC

D gene: .
clone size: .
V gene: TRBV4-3
J gene: TRBJ1-5
CDR3 protein: CASSPDRVQPQHF
CDR3 DNA: TGCGCCAGCAGCCCGGACAGAGTTCAGCCCCAGCATTTT

D gene: .
clone size: .
V gene: TRBV28
J gene: TRBJ1-5
CDR3 protein: CASSQNSLWPQHF
CDR3 DNA: TGTGCCAGCAGTCAGAATTCCCTTTGGCCCCAGCATTTT

D gene: .
clone size: .
V gene: TRBV11-2
J gene: TRBJ1-5
CDR3 protein: CASSILINQPQHF
CDR3 DNA: TGTGCCAGTTCTATACTCATCAATCAGCCCCAGCATTTT

D gene: .
clone size: .
V gene: TRBV7-9
J gene: TRBJ1-5
CDR3 protein: CASSLYRAGGNQPQHF
CDR3 DNA: TGTGCCAGCAGCTTATACAGGGCGGGGGGCAATCAGCCCCAGCATTTT

D gene: TRBD2
clone size: .
V gene: TRBV6-5
J gene: TRBJ2-7
CDR3 protein: CASSLPSGPSYEQYF
CDR3 DNA: TGTGCCAGCAGTCTCCCTAGCGGGCCGTCCTACGAGCAGTACTTC

D gene: TRBD1
clone size: .
V gene: TRBV19
J gene: TRBJ1-2
CDR3 protein: CASERRKQGAGYGYTF
CDR3 DNA: TGTGCCAGTGAGAGGAGAAAACAGGGGGCAGGGTATGGCTACACCTTC

D gene: TRBD2
clone size: .
V gene: TRBV28
J gene: TRBJ2-3
CDR3 protein: CASSLAGGRGDTQYF
CDR3 DNA: TGTGCCAGCAGTTTAGCGGGAGGCCGGGGAGATACGCAGTATTTT

D gene: TRBD1
clone size: .
V gene: TRBV5-1
J gene: TRBJ1-2
CDR3 protein: CASSFQFPQGRDGYTF
CDR3 DNA: TGCGCCAGCAGCTTCCAATTTCCACAGGGGAGAGATGGCTACACCTTC

D gene: TRBD1
clone size: .
V gene: TRBV18
J gene: TRBJ1-1
CDR3 protein: CASSPTSNHRGVSTEAFF
CDR3 DNA: TGTGCCAGCTCACCAACTAGCAATCACAGGGGTGTCAGCACTGAAGCTTTCTTT

D gene: .
clone size: .
V gene: TRBV20-1
J gene: TRBJ1-1
CDR3 protein: CSAPRNTEAFF
CDR3 DNA: TGCAGTGCTCCGCGGAACACTGAAGCTTTCTTT

D gene: TRBD1
clone size: .
V gene: TRBV28
J gene: TRBJ1-3
CDR3 protein: CASTYGGTAGNTIYF
CDR3 DNA: TGTGCCAGCACTTACGGGGGGACAGCTGGAAACACCATATATTTT

D gene: .
clone size: .
V gene: TRBV7-6
J gene: TRBJ1-2
CDR3 protein: CASSLHQGEGYTF
CDR3 DNA: TGTGCCAGCAGCTTACACCAAGGGGAAGGCTACACCTTC

D gene: .
clone size: .
V gene: TRBV5-6
J gene: TRBJ2-5
CDR3 protein: CASSQNSDGLQETQYF
CDR3 DNA: TGTGCCAGCAGCCAAAATTCGGACGGACTCCAAGAGACCCAGTACTTC

D gene: TRBD2
clone size: .
V gene: TRBV28
J gene: TRBJ2-1
CDR3 protein: CASSLPRAGGPTYNEQFF
CDR3 DNA: TGTGCCAGCAGTCTCCCTCGGGCGGGAGGGCCTACCTACAATGAGCAGTTCTTC

D gene: .
clone size: .
V gene: TRBV29-1
J gene: TRBJ1-1
CDR3 protein: CSVSDTNTEAFF
CDR3 DNA: TGCAGCGTTTCCGACACGAACACTGAAGCTTTCTTT

D gene: .
clone size: .
V gene: TRBV27
J gene: TRBJ2-2
CDR3 protein: CASSLMNTGELFF
CDR3 DNA: TGTGCCAGCAGTTTAATGAACACCGGGGAGCTGTTTTTT

D gene: .
clone size: .
V gene: TRBV4-3
J gene: TRBJ1-1
CDR3 protein: CASSQGGAGGCFF
CDR3 DNA: TGCGCCAGCAGCCAAGGGGGGGCCGGGGGATGTTTCTTT

D gene: .
clone size: .
V gene: TRBV28
J gene: TRBJ2-5
CDR3 protein: CASSLSLLARQETQYF
CDR3 DNA: TGTGCCAGCAGTTTATCTCTTTTAGCGCGCCAAGAGACCCAGTACTTC

D gene: .
clone size: .
V gene: TRBV2
J gene: TRBJ1-1
CDR3 protein: CASSAYRDTEAFF
CDR3 DNA: TGTGCCAGCAGTGCGTACAGGGACACTGAAGCTTTCTTT

D gene: .
clone size: .
V gene: TRBV6-5
J gene: TRBJ1-1
CDR3 protein: CASSSPIGGGTEAFF
CDR3 DNA: TGTGCCAGCAGTTCCCCAATCGGGGGGGGCACTGAAGCTTTCTTT

D gene: .
clone size: .
V gene: TRBV2
J gene: TRBJ2-6
CDR3 protein: CASSEGAGPGGANVLTF
CDR3 DNA: TGTGCCAGCAGCGAAGGGGCTGGTCCGGGTGGGGCCAACGTCCTGACTTTC

D gene: TRBD2
clone size: .
V gene: TRBV7-3
J gene: TRBJ2-1
CDR3 protein: CASSLSGSDYNEQFF
CDR3 DNA: TGTGCCAGCAGCTTAAGCGGGAGTGATTACAATGAGCAGTTCTTC

D gene: .
clone size: .
V gene: TRBV28
J gene: TRBJ2-2
CDR3 protein: CASTLLRGELFF
CDR3 DNA: TGTGCCAGCACCCTACTTCGGGGGGAGCTGTTTTTT

D gene: .
clone size: .
V gene: TRBV7-2
J gene: TRBJ2-5
CDR3 protein: CASSLVMQETQYF
CDR3 DNA: TGTGCCAGCAGCTTAGTGATGCAAGAGACCCAGTACTTC

D gene: .
clone size: .
V gene: TRBV20-1
J gene: TRBJ2-1
CDR3 protein: CSASGRQSSYNEQFF
CDR3 DNA: TGCAGTGCTAGTGGCAGGCAGAGCTCCTACAATGAGCAGTTCTTC

D gene: .
clone size: .
V gene: TRBV7-3
J gene: TRBJ2-1
CDR3 protein: CASSPAISPVDEQFF
CDR3 DNA: TGTGCCAGCAGCCCCGCCATTTCACCCGTAGATGAGCAGTTCTTC